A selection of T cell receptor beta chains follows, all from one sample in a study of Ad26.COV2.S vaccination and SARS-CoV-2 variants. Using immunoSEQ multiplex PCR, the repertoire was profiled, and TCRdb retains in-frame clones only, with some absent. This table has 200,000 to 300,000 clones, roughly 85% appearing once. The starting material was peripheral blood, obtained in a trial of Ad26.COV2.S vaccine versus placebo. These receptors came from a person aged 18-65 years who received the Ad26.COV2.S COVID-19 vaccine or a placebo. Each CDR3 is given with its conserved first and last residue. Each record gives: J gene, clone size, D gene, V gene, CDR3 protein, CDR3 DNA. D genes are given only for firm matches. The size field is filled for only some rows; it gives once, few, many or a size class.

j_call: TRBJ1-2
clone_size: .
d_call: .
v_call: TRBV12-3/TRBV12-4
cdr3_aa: CASRRGGYGYTF
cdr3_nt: TGTGCCAGCAGACGCGGGGGGTATGGCTACACCTTC

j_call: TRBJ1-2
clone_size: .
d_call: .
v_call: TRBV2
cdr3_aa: CASSGLFRETYGYTF
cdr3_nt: TGTGCCAGCAGTGGCCTCTTCCGTGAAACCTATGGCTACACCTTC

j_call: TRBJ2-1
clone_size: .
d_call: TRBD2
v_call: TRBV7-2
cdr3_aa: CASSLRAGGANEQFF
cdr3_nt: TGTGCCAGCAGCTTAAGGGCCGGGGGGGCAAATGAGCAGTTCTTC

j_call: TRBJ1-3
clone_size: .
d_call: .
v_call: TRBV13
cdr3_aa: CASSWRGESGNTIYF
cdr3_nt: TGTGCCAGCAGCTGGCGAGGGGAGTCTGGAAACACCATATATTTT

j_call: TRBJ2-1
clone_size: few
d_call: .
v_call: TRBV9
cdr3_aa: CASSVDTGAYNEQFF
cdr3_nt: TGTGCCAGCAGCGTCGATACAGGAGCTTACAATGAGCAGTTCTTC

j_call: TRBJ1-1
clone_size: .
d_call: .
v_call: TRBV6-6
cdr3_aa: CASSEAAAEAFF
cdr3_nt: TGTGCCAGCAGTGAGGCCGCTGCTGAAGCTTTCTTT

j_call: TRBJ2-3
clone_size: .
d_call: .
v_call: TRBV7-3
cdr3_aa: CASRLGVLETDTQYF
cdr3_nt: TGTGCCAGCAGGCTGGGGGTTTTGGAAACAGATACGCAGTATTTT

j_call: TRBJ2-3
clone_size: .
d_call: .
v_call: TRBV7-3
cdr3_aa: CASSSGFTDTQYF
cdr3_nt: TGTGCCAGCAGCTCCGGGTTCACAGATACGCAGTATTTT

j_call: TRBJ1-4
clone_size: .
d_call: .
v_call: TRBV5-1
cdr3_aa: CASSLSTRWIREKLFF
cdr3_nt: TGCGCCAGCAGCCTCAGCACCCGTTGGATCCGTGAAAAACTGTTTTTT

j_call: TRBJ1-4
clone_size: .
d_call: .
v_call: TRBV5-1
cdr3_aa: CASSLIPGATNEKLFF
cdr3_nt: TGCGCCAGCAGCTTGATCCCGGGCGCAACTAATGAAAAACTGTTTTTT

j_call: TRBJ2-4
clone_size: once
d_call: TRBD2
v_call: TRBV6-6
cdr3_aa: CASSSPTSSGKNIQYF
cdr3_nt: TGTGCCAGCAGCTCCCCGACTAGCTCGGGCAAAAACATTCAGTACTTC

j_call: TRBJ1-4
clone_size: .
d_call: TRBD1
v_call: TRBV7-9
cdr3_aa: CASSGRGFSQGGPNEKLFF
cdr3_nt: TGTGCCAGCAGCGGAAGAGGGTTCTCGCAGGGGGGGCCTAATGAAAAACTGTTTTTT

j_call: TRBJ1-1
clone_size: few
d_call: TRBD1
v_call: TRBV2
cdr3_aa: CASSRGEGTEAFF
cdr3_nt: TGTGCCAGCAGCAGGGGGGAGGGCACTGAAGCTTTCTTT

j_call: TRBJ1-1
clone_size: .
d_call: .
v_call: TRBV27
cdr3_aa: CASSLEGGRNTEAFF
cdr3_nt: TGTGCCAGCAGTTTAGAGGGGGGGCGGAACACTGAAGCTTTCTTT

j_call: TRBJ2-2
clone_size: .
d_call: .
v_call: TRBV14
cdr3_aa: CASSPLSVNTGELFF
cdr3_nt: TGTGCCAGCAGCCCCCTATCGGTTAACACCGGGGAGCTGTTTTTT

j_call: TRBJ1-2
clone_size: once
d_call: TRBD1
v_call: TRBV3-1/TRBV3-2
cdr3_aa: CASSLQGAAPYGYTF
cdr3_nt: TGTGCCAGCAGCCTACAGGGGGCGGCCCCATATGGCTACACCTTC

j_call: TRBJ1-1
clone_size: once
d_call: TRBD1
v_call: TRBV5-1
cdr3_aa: CASSLDSYRGEAFF
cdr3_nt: TGCGCCAGCAGCTTGGATTCGTACAGGGGTGAAGCTTTCTTT

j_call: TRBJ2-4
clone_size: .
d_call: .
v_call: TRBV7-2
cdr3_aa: CASSFLTNIQYF
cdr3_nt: TGTGCCAGCAGCTTTTTGACAAACATTCAGTACTTC

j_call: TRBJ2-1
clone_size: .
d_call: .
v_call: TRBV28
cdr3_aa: CASSSGLAYNEQFF
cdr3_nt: TGTGCCAGCAGTTCTGGACTGGCCTACAATGAGCAGTTCTTC

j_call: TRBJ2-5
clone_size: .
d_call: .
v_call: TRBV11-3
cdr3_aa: CASSLDWQETQYF
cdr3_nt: TGTGCCAGCAGCTTAGACTGGCAAGAGACCCAGTACTTC

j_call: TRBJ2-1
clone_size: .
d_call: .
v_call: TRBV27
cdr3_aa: CASSTPGTEPKEQFF
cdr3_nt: TGTGCCAGCAGTACTCCCGGGACGGAACCTAAAGAGCAGTTCTTC

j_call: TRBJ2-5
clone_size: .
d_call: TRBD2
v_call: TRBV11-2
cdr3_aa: CASNLLRGGGETQYF
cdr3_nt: TGTGCCAGCAACTTACTTCGGGGGGGAGGAGAGACCCAGTACTTC

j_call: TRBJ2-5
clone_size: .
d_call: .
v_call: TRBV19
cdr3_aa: CASSPQRIQETQYF
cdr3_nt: TGTGCCAGTAGTCCCCAGCGGATCCAAGAGACCCAGTACTTC

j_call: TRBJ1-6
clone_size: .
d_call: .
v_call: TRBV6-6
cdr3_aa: CASSSRPNSPLHF
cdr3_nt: TGTGCCAGCAGTTCCAGGCCTAATTCACCCCTCCACTTT

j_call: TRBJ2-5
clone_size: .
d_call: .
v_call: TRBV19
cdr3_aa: CASSITHRGGEETQYF
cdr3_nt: TGTGCCAGTAGTATAACCCACCGGGGCGGGGAAGAGACCCAGTACTTC

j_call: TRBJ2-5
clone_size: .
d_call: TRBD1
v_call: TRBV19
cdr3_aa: CASSLRGRETQYF
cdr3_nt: TGTGCCAGTAGTTTAAGGGGGCGAGAGACCCAGTACTTC

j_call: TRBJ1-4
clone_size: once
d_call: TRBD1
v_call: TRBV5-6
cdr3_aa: CASSLQGVATNEKLFF
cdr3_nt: TGTGCCAGCAGCCTACAGGGGGTAGCAACTAATGAAAAACTGTTTTTT

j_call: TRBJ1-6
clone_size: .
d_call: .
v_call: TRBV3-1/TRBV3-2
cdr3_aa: CASSQGGVRNSPLHF
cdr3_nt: TGTGCCAGCAGCCAAGGAGGGGTTAGAAATTCACCCCTCCACTTT

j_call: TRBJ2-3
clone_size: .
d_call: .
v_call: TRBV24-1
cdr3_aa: CATSPGTTGADTQYF
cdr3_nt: TGTGCCACCAGTCCCGGGACCACCGGCGCAGATACGCAGTATTTT

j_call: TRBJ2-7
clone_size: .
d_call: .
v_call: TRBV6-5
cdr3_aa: CASSLRKNYEQYF
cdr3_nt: TGTGCCAGCAGCCTCAGAAAAAACTACGAGCAGTACTTC

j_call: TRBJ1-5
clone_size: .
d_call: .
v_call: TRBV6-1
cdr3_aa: CASSEGAQPQHF
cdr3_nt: TGTGCCAGCAGTGAGGGGGCTCAGCCCCAGCATTTT

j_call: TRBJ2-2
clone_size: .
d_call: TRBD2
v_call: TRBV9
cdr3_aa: CASSVDAAGGSGELFF
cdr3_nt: TGTGCCAGCAGCGTAGATGCAGCGGGAGGTTCCGGGGAGCTGTTTTTT

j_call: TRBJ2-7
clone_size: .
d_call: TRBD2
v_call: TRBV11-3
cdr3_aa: CASSGTSGADEQYF
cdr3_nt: TGTGCCAGCAGTGGGACTAGCGGGGCCGACGAGCAGTACTTC

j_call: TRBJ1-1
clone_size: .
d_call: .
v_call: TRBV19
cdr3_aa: CASTPPLAQYPRTNTEAFF
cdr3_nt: TGTGCCAGTACCCCCCCCCTTGCACAGTATCCGAGAACGAACACTGAAGCTTTCTTT

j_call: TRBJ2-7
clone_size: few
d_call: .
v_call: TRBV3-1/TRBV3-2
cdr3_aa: CASSQGPLSYEQYF
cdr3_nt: TGTGCCAGCAGCCAGGGGCCCTTATCCTACGAGCAGTACTTC

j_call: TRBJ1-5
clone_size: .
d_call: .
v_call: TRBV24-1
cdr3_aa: CATRATGSGNQPQHF
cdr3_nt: TGTGCCACCAGAGCCACAGGGTCGGGCAATCAGCCCCAGCATTTT

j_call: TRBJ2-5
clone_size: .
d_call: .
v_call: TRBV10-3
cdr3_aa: CAISESELTRETQYF
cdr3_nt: TGTGCCATCAGTGAGTCCGAGCTTACAAGGGAGACCCAGTACTTC

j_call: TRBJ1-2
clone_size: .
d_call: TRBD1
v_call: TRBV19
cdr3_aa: CASSRLPDRVGRLGYGYTF
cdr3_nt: TGTGCCAGTAGTAGACTCCCGGACAGGGTTGGGAGGCTTGGCTATGGCTACACCTTC

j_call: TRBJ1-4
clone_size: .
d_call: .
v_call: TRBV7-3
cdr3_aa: CASSPGTNEKLFF
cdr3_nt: TGTGCCAGCAGCCCGGGGACCAACGAAAAACTGTTTTTT

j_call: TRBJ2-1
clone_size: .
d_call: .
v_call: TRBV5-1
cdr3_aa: CASSYQIQGTEQFF
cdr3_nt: TGCGCCAGCAGTTATCAAATCCAGGGTACTGAGCAGTTCTTC

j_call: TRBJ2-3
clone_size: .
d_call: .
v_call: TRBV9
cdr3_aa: CASSVGDPYTDTQYF
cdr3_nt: TGTGCCAGCAGCGTAGGGGACCCCTACACAGATACGCAGTATTTT

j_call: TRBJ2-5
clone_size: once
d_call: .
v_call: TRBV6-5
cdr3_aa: CASSSPGLRETQYF
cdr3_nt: TGTGCCAGCAGTTCCCCCGGGCTTAGAGAGACCCAGTACTTC

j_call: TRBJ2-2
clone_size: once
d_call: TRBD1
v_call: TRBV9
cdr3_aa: CASSVGQGANTGELFF
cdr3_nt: TGTGCCAGCAGCGTAGGGCAGGGGGCAAACACCGGGGAGCTGTTTTTT

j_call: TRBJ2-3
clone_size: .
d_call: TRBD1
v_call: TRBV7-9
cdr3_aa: CASSPPGQAGDTQYF
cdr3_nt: TGTGCCAGCAGTCCTCCGGGACAGGCGGGGGATACGCAGTATTTT

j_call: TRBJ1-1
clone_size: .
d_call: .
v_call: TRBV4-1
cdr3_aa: CASSQDIGRHAFF
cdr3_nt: TGCGCCAGCAGCCAAGATATAGGCAGGCATGCTTTCTTT

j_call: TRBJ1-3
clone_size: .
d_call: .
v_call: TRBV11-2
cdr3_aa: CASSFVQGLSGNTIYF
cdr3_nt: TGTGCCAGCAGCTTCGTCCAGGGCCTCTCTGGAAACACCATATATTTT

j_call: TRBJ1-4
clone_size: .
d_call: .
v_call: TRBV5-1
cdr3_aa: CASSITGGVVEKLFF
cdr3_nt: TGCGCCAGCAGCATTACCGGCGGGGTCGTTGAAAAACTGTTTTTT

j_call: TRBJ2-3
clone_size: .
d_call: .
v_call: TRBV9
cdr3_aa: CASSVGRGQDTQYF
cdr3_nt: TGTGCCAGCAGCGTGGGACGGGGGCAAGATACGCAGTATTTT

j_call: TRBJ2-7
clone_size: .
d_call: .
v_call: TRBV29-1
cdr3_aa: CSVVPGRKTYEQYF
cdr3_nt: TGCAGCGTTGTCCCGGGACGGAAGACCTACGAGCAGTACTTC